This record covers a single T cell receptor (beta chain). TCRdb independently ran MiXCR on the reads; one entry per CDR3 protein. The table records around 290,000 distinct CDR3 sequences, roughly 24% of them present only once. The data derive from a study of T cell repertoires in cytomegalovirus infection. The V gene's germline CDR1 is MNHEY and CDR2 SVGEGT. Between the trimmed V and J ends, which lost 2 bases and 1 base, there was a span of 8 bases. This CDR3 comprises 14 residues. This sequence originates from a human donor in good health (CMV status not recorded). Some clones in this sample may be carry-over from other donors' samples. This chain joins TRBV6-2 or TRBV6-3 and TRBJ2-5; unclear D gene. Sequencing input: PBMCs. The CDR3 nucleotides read TGTGCCAGCAGTTACGGAGCCGCCCAAGAGACCCAGTACTTC. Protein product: CASSYGAAQETQYF.